The 13 T cell receptor beta chains reported below all come from one sample, sequenced in a study of blood T cell repertoires in COVID-19. Generated by immunoSEQ multiplex PCR, the TCRdb table keeps only in-frame clones and is missing some. The data show 140,000 to 150,000 clones, approximately 90% seen once. The specimen was peripheral blood. The receptors stem from a woman aged 45-65 years with active or convalescent COVID-19.

The genes are TRBV5-1 and TRBJ2-1, with 10 bases fitting TRBD2. V shed 4 bases and J 8 bases; nucleotides not matched to a gene: 6. Germline V lookup: CDR1 SGHRS, CDR2 YFSETQ. This CDR3 has 14 amino acids. This CDR3 is CASSPGTSVDEQFF. DNA of the CDR3: TGCGCCAGCAGCCCCGGGACTAGCGTCGATGAGCAGTTCTTC.

In this sample, this clone turned up a few times. The DNA of the CDR3 is TGTGCCAGTAGTAGAATAGACAAGAACACTGAAGCTTTCTTT. Protein product: CASSRIDKNTEAFF. The chain joins TRBV19 to TRBJ1-1, with D uncertain. V gave up 4 bases and J gave up 1 base, with 10 bases separating them. This CDR3 has 14 amino acids. Germline CDR1 reads LNHDA; CDR2 reads SQIVND (reference sequence).

J is TRBJ2-3 and V is TRBV7-8, with D tentatively TRBD1 (5 bases). Germline V gives CDR1 SGHVS, CDR2 FQNEAQ. Between the trimmed V and J ends, which lost 0 bases and 1 base, there was a span of 11 bases. The CDR3 contains 16 residues. The CDR3 protein is CASSLAQGLGTDTQYF. The CDR3 coding sequence is TGTGCCAGCAGCTTAGCGCAGGGCCTGGGCACAGATACGCAGTATTTT.

V gene TRBV19 combines with J gene TRBJ2-5, with 7 nucleotides matching TRBD1. Per the germline V gene, CDR1 is LNHDA and CDR2 is SQIVND (reference sequence). There are 16 residues in the CDR3. With 2 bases clipped from V and 7 bases from J, the junction kept 13 bases outside the gene matches. Here the CDR3 DNA reads TGTGCCAGTAGTATAACCGGGACAGCATTAAGTCGGACCCAGTACTTC. Amino acid sequence: CASSITGTALSRTQYF. Drawing the rest from reference TRBV19 and TRBJ2-5, the complete variable domain is DGGITQSPKYLFRKEGQNVTLSCEQNLNHDAMYWYRQDPGQGLRLIYYSQIVNDFQKGDIAEGYSVSREKKESFPLTVTSAQKNPTAFYLCASSITGTALSRTQYFGPGTRLLVL.

The genes are TRBV4-1 and TRBJ1-2, with D possibly being TRBD1 (6 bases). The germline V gene encodes CDR1 MGHRA and CDR2 YSYEKL. Trimming pared 0 bases from V and 3 bases from J, leaving 20 bases between. The CDR3 sequence is 18 residues long. Here the CDR3 reads CASSQDLTGKLGYYGYTF. The CDR3 DNA reads TGCGCCAGCAGCCAAGATTTAACAGGGAAATTGGGCTACTATGGCTACACCTTC.

The chain recombines TRBV5-4 with TRBJ2-3; TRBD1 matches at 9 bases. This CDR3 is built from 15 residues. Germline V gene data show CDR1 as SGHNT and CDR2 as YYREEE (reference sequence). The V segment lost 5 bases and the J segment 4 bases; nucleotides outside the gene matches: 8. CDR3 in DNA: TGTGCCAGCAGAGGGGACAGGGCTCCCTCAGATACGCAGTATTTT. This gives the protein CASRGDRAPSDTQYF.

The chain couples TRBV2 to TRBJ2-5; 8 nucleotides match TRBD2. Germline V gives CDR1 SNHLY, CDR2 FYNNEI. The CDR3 consists of 16 residues. Unmatched junction bases numbered 10, after V lost 5 bases and J lost 2 bases. CDR3 sequence reads: CASSNSGGTWQETQYF. The CDR3 bases are TGTGCCAGCAGTAACTCGGGGGGGACGTGGCAAGAGACCCAGTACTTC.

This clone was recorded a few times. CDR3 coding DNA: TGTGCCAGCAGTCCCCCCAGGGGGCCCCTCCACTTT. Translating gives CASSPPRGPLHF. This sequence joins TRBV28 and TRBJ1-6, with TRBD1 matching 7 bases. The J segment lost 13 bases and the V segment lost 5 bases, leaving 5 bases of the junction unmatched. Per the germline V gene, CDR1 is MDHEN and CDR2 is SYDVKM. The CDR3 has 12 residues.

The chain combines TRBV5-1 with TRBJ2-7; 9 nucleotides line up with TRBD1. CDR1 SGHRS and CDR2 YFSETQ come from the germline V gene. The CDR3 sequence is 16 residues long. The J segment lost 0 bases and the V segment lost 1 base, leaving 5 bases of the junction unmatched. The CDR3 loop reads CASSLNVGQGSYEQYF. The CDR3 DNA follows: TGCGCCAGCAGCTTGAATGTGGGACAGGGCTCCTACGAGCAGTACTTC.

The CDR3 DNA follows: TGCGCCAGCATGCGGTCGGGAGCAACTAATGAAAAACTGTTTTTT. Its protein is CASMRSGATNEKLFF. The chain has TRBV5-1 and TRBJ1-4, with D hard to call. V dropped 6 bases and J dropped 0 bases, with 12 bases sitting between them. The CDR3 sequence is 15 residues long. The germline gives CDR1 SGHRS, CDR2 YFSETQ.

Remarks on this clone: Germline and junction disagree at one end, which may indicate a read error. The chain carries TRBV28 and TRBJ2-7; 9 positions agree with TRBD1. CDR1 is MDHEN and CDR2 is SYDVKM in the germline V gene. The CDR3 is made up of 12 amino acids. CDR3 sequence (DNA): TGTGCCAGCAGTTTTATAGGGGACAGGGTGGACTTC. It specifies CASSFIGDRVDF.

This clone was seen a single time. The chain links TRBV5-6 to TRBJ2-7; 9 nucleotides match TRBD2. Per the germline V gene, CDR1 is SGHDT and CDR2 is YYEEEE. CDR3 length: 14 residues. V trimming: 4 bases; J trimming: 0 bases; junction bases outside the gene matches: 2. CDR3: CASSLAGSSYEQYF. DNA for the CDR3: TGTGCCAGCAGCCTAGCGGGGAGCTCCTACGAGCAGTACTTC.

The V call is TRBV11-2, the J call TRBJ1-1; D uncertain. Germline V gene data show CDR1 as SGHAT and CDR2 as FQNNGV. The CDR3 runs to 19 residues. V lost 4 bases to trimming and J lost 2 bases, with 26 bases between them. CDR3 sequence (DNA): TGTGCCAGCAGCTCCCGCAGCCAAGGTCGGGCGGGCCCTAACACTGAAGCTTTCTTT. This sequence encodes CASSSRSQGRAGPNTEAFF. Looking up the rest from reference TRBV11-2 and TRBJ1-1 gives the full variable domain: EAGVAQSPRYKIIEKRQSVAFWCNPISGHATLYWYQQILGQGPKLLIQFQNNGVVDDSQLPKDRFSAERLKGVDSTLKIQPAKLEDSAVYLCASSSRSQGRAGPNTEAFFGQGTRLTVV.